This T cell receptor (beta chain) originates from a study of cytotoxic CD8 clonotypes in ibrutinib-treated CLL. Turning to the study itself: Across the patients, roughly 10 were relapsed/refractory, roughly 16 treatment-naive and about 18 IGHV unmutated.

The source of around 2 micrograms of genomic DNA for TCR beta libraries was cryopreserved PBMCs. The V and J ends lost 5 bases and 5 bases respectively, with 9 bases between them. Germline CDR1 reads MNHEY; CDR2 reads SMNVEV (reference sequence). The CDR3 contains 12 residues. Target depth was 1 in 200,000 to 1 in 1 million T cells, about 10x per clonotype. TCRdb's copy holds only in-frame clones and misses some; the assay was immunoSEQ multiplex PCR. The table lists 150,000 or so clones, approximately 83% of them singletons. A note on this clone: Its antigen is unknown.

General study findings and limits: Clonality correlated strongly with circulating CD8+ T cells and exceeded age-matched healthy donors at baseline.

The sequence was obtained from a human donor with chronic lymphocytic leukemia. The chain employs TRBV27 and TRBJ2-5; D is ambiguous. Sample: PBMCs, taken after 24 months of ibrutinib treatment. CDR3 sequence: CASSRFGETQYF. The CDR3 bases are TGTGCCAGCAGTCGGTTCGGGGAGACCCAGTACTTC.